The 25 T cell receptor beta chains given below trace back to one sample, sequenced in a study of vaccination and CD4 T cells after COVID-19. These TCRs are of unknown antigen specificity. Documented treatment: roughly ten-day PBMC culture with coronavirus spike peptide pools or control peptides (ViraFEST assay). Cultured CD4+ T cell DNA underwent sequencing with the Oncomine TCR Beta short-read assay. MiXCR was run by TCRdb on the PCR reads, yielding one entry per CDR3 protein. The data hold approximately 6,400 distinct CDR3 sequences, with 75% to 85% observed a single time. Source material: CD4+ T cells from blood, cultured in vitro. All receptors derive from a human donor who had recovered from COVID-19.

The rearrangement uses TRBV21-1 and TRBJ1-6. TRBV21-1 counts as a pseudogene. The CDR3 extends over 14 amino acids. The CDR3 region is CASSKLSHLSPLHF. DNA of the CDR3: TGTGCCAGCAGCAAATTATCCCACCTATCACCCCTCCACTTT.

The rearrangement links TRBV7-2 to TRBJ1-4; D is ambiguous. V dropped 1 base and J dropped 0 bases, with 9 bases sitting between them. The germline V gene has CDR1 SGHTA and CDR2 FQGNSA. This CDR3 spans 16 amino acids. In DNA, the CDR3 is TGTGCCAGCAGCTTAGTCTACGGAGCAACTAATGAAAAACTGTTTTTT. It encodes CASSLVYGATNEKLFF.

The V call is TRBV7-2, the J call TRBJ2-1; the D gene is possibly TRBD2 (5 bases). The CDR3 is made up of 15 amino acids. Germline V CDR1 and CDR2: SGHTA, FQGNSA. Trimming removed 0 bases at V and 2 bases at J, with 8 bases between. DNA of the CDR3: TGTGCCAGCAGCTTAGCGGGAGTTGCCTACAATGAGCAGTTCTTC. Protein product: CASSLAGVAYNEQFF.

J is TRBJ1-3 and V is TRBV7-9; TRBD1 is a possible D gene (5 bases). The CDR3 loop spans 15 amino acids. Germline CDR1 is SEHNR and CDR2 is FQNEAQ (reference sequence). The V end lost 8 bases, the J end lost 2 bases, and 16 bases lay between the germline ends. CDR3 bases: TGTGCCAGCGATAGGGACGGACTTACTGGAAACACCATATATTTT. Protein: CASDRDGLTGNTIYF.

The rearrangement links TRBV2 to TRBJ2-1; D gene ambiguous. V shed 8 bases and J shed 2 bases, with 10 bases lying between them. In germline, CDR1 is SNHLY, CDR2 FYNNEI. The CDR3 is 13 residues long. DNA for the CDR3: TGTGCCAGCGGCGGCGGAGCCTACAATGAGCAGTTCTTC. Its translation: CASGGGAYNEQFF.

The gene calls are TRBV7-2 and TRBJ2-1, with D perhaps matching TRBD2 (5 bases). Trimming removed 11 bases at V and 7 bases at J, with 12 bases between. CDR3 length: 11 amino acids. Per germline, CDR1 SGHTA and CDR2 FQGNSA. The CDR3 sequence is CAGSPGNEQFF. The CDR3 DNA is TGTGCCGGCTCCCCGGGGAATGAGCAGTTCTTC.

In this sample, this clonotype turned up a few times. This chain joins TRBV27 and TRBJ1-6; no clear D gene. Germline CDR1 reads MNHEY; CDR2 reads SMNVEV (reference sequence). V shed 4 bases and J shed 3 bases, with 19 bases lying between them. The CDR3 loop spans 18 amino acids. Here the CDR3 reads CASSSKETRWGYNSPLHF. The CDR3 DNA follows: TGTGCCAGCAGTTCCAAAGAAACCAGATGGGGCTATAATTCACCCCTCCACTTT.

The rearrangement links TRBV7-8 to TRBJ1-2, with 11 bases fitting TRBD1. The CDR3 loop spans 17 amino acids. With 5 bases clipped from V and 0 bases from J, the junction kept 8 bases outside the gene matches. CDR1 and CDR2 (germline): SGHVS, FQNEAQ. CDR3 sequence: CASSPRTGGASNYGYTF. In nucleotides, the CDR3 is TGTGCCAGCAGCCCCCGGACAGGGGGCGCCTCTAACTATGGCTACACCTTC.

The genes are TRBV19 and TRBJ1-1; tentative D call: TRBD1 (6 bases). The CDR3 has 13 amino acids. Per germline, CDR1 LNHDA and CDR2 SQIVND (reference sequence). Between the trimmed V and J ends, which lost 5 bases and 2 bases, there was a span of 9 bases. The CDR3 bases are TGTGCCAGTAGTGAGGACAGAAACACTGAAGCTTTCTTT. This sequence encodes CASSEDRNTEAFF.

This chain joins TRBV10-3 and TRBJ2-3, with TRBD1 as a possible D gene (6 bases). CDR1 ENHRY and CDR2 SYGVKD come from the germline V gene. The CDR3 length is 14 residues. V gave up 4 bases and J gave up 2 bases, with 10 bases separating them. The CDR3 DNA reads TGTGCCATCAGTGGCACAGGGACCACAGATACGCAGTATTTT. This codes for CAISGTGTTDTQYF.

The rearrangement uses TRBV27 and TRBJ2-3; D gene ambiguous. The V gene's germline CDR1 is MNHEY and CDR2 SMNVEV (reference sequence). This CDR3 is 9 amino acids long. V lost 8 bases, J lost 4 bases, and 1 base lay in between. The CDR3 coding sequence is TGTGCCAGCCCAGATACGCAGTATTTT. Translating it yields CASPDTQYF.

V usage is TRBV27 and J usage is TRBJ1-2, with D perhaps TRBD1 (5 bases). Germline V gene data show CDR1 as MNHEY and CDR2 as SMNVEV (reference sequence). V was clipped by 4 bases and J by 5 bases, with 11 bases between them. The CDR3 contains 13 residues. CDR3 amino acids: CASSSSWGYGYTF. The DNA of the CDR3 is TGTGCCAGCAGTTCATCCTGGGGGTATGGCTACACCTTC.

V usage is TRBV12-3 or TRBV12-4 and J usage is TRBJ1-2; a weak D match, TRBD1 (5 bases). This CDR3 has 18 residues. V lost 6 bases to trimming and J lost 8 bases, with 31 bases between them. The CDR3 bases are TGTGCCAGCAGGCCACCTAATAGGCCCGGGACCTCCCTACGGGGCTACACCTTC. Residues: CASRPPNRPGTSLRGYTF.

The gene calls are TRBV20-1 and TRBJ1-1; D might be TRBD1 (5 bases). The germline CDR1 and CDR2 sequences are DFQATT and SNEGSKA (reference sequence). CDR3 length: 13 residues. The CDR3 protein is CSEFGGVNTEAFF. CDR3 DNA: TGCAGCGAGTTCGGGGGGGTGAACACTGAAGCTTTCTTT.

The chain links TRBV10-1 to TRBJ1-1; 7 bases align to TRBD1. This CDR3 spans 14 amino acids. Germline CDR1 WNHNN, CDR2 SYGVQD (reference sequence). V shed 0 bases, J shed 7 bases, and the junction held 5 bases outside the gene matches. The CDR3 sequence: CASSESISGGEAFF. CDR3 in DNA: TGCGCCAGCAGTGAGTCGATCTCAGGGGGTGAAGCTTTCTTT.

V is TRBV21-1 and J is TRBJ2-1; no check of the table's D call, TRBD2, against the DNA was made. TRBV21-1 is marked as a pseudogene. The CDR3 sequence is 17 residues long. The CDR3 DNA reads TGTGCCAGCAGCACCACTAGCGGGGGAGTCTCCTACAATGAGCAGTTCTTC. Translation: CASSTTSGGVSYNEQFF.

The chain joins TRBV20-1 to TRBJ1-2; D is unclear. Trimming shortened V by 1 base and J by 2 bases, and 8 bases separated the two germline ends. Per the germline V gene, CDR1 is DFQATT and CDR2 is SNEGSKA (reference sequence). This CDR3 is built from 13 residues. The CDR3: CSARVPRNYGYTF. Written as DNA, the CDR3 is TGCAGTGCTAGAGTACCAAGGAACTATGGCTACACCTTC.

The chain is built from TRBV2 and TRBJ1-5; D is possibly TRBD1 (5 bases). Deletions cut 7 bases from V and 6 bases from J, with 19 bases between. Per germline, CDR1 SNHLY and CDR2 FYNNEI. The CDR3 is made up of 15 amino acids. Written as DNA, the CDR3 is TGTGCCAGCACCACCGAAAGGGGTCGAGGTCAGCCCCAGCATTTT. This gives the protein CASTTERGRGQPQHF.

This clonotype was seen only once. The CDR3 sequence is CASSLGGGGPYEQYF. In nucleotides, the CDR3 is TGTGCCAGCAGCTTAGGCGGGGGGGGCCCCTACGAGCAGTACTTC. This chain uses TRBV7-2 with TRBJ2-7; 9 nucleotides line up with TRBD2. V lost 1 base to trimming and J lost 2 bases; unmatched junction nucleotides: 3. CDR1 is SGHTA, CDR2 FQGNSA, per germline. The CDR3 length is 15 residues.

The rearrangement joins TRBV15 to TRBJ2-1, with D perhaps matching TRBD1 or TRBD2 (6 bases each). This CDR3 region has 13 residues. The V gene's germline CDR1 is LNHNV and CDR2 YYDKDF (reference sequence). With 3 bases removed from V and 9 bases from J, the gap between germline ends came to 12 bases. The CDR3 DNA follows: TGTGCCACCAGCAGGGGAGAGGGGGGTGAGCAGTTCTTC. Its translation: CATSRGEGGEQFF.

This clonotype showed up just once. The rearrangement uses TRBV6-5 and TRBJ1-5; D remains ambiguous. V lost 0 bases, J lost 2 bases, and 8 bases lay in between. This CDR3 has 15 residues. The germline gives CDR1 MNHEY, CDR2 SVGAGI. The CDR3 protein is CASSYSSRGNQPQHF. The CDR3 coding sequence is TGTGCCAGCAGTTACTCGAGCCGGGGCAATCAGCCCCAGCATTTT.

This clonotype is labeled as large. The chain employs TRBV12-3 or TRBV12-4 and TRBJ1-5, with 7 bases fitting TRBD1. The CDR3 length is 15 residues. The trim removed 5 bases at V and 6 bases at J, leaving 10 bases unmatched. CDR3 coding DNA: TGTGCCAGCAGTAGCCTAGACAGGGCGGGTCAGCCCCAGCATTTT. This sequence encodes CASSSLDRAGQPQHF.

This clonotype was counted once. This sequence joins TRBV28 and TRBJ1-4, with TRBD1 matching 9 bases. Per germline, CDR1 MDHEN and CDR2 SYDVKM. The CDR3 is 14 amino acids. Unmatched junction bases numbered 3, after V lost 3 bases and J lost 7 bases. The CDR3 nucleotides read TGTGCCAGCAGTTTTCGGACAGGGGCTGAAAAACTGTTTTTT. This translates into CASSFRTGAEKLFF.

V and J are TRBV6-2 or TRBV6-3 and TRBJ1-2; no reliable D call. Germline-derived CDR1 and CDR2 are MNHEY and SVGEGT. Trimming took 6 bases from V and 3 from J, leaving 8 bases between them. The CDR3 is 12 amino acids. The CDR3 region has the DNA TGTGCCAGCAGAGCGCAGCACTATGGCTACACCTTC. This gives the protein CASRAQHYGYTF.

The genes are TRBV6-1 and TRBJ1-3; maybe TRBD1 (5 bases). The CDR3 contains 16 residues. V was clipped by 0 bases and J by 0 bases, with 9 bases between them. The germline V gene has CDR1 MNHNS and CDR2 SASEGT. CDR3 in amino acids: CASSEAQGNSGNTIYF. CDR3 DNA sequence: TGTGCCAGCAGTGAAGCGCAGGGAAACTCTGGAAACACCATATATTTT.